This T cell receptor (beta chain) was sequenced for a study of CD8 T cells in Susac syndrome. Notes on this clonotype: Its specificity is not known.

Study results and limitations: It was acknowledged by the study that relatively few individuals were included in its TCR sequencing and HLA analysis.

Random hexamers were used to reverse transcribe the RNA input (roughly 0.5 to 1 ug). immunoSEQ multiplex PCR amplified TCR beta CDR3 across 54 Vbeta, 13 Jbeta. MiXCR, applied by TCRdb to the immunoSEQ multiplex PCR reads, yields one record per CDR3 protein. The sample lists 300,000 to 350,000 distinct CDR3 sequences, 92% occurring once. In germline, CDR1 is MGHRA, CDR2 YSYEKL. Trimming cost V 0 bases and J 0 bases, with 15 bases left between them. The CDR3 has 18 amino acids. Specimen: CD4+ T cells from PBMCs. This TCR came from a human donor with multiple sclerosis. The chain joins TRBV4-1 to TRBJ1-5; no definite D call. CDR3 in DNA: TGCGCCAGCAGCCAAGATAAGAAGTTAGGAGCTAGCAATCAGCCCCAGCATTTT. Its protein product is CASSQDKKLGASNQPQHF.